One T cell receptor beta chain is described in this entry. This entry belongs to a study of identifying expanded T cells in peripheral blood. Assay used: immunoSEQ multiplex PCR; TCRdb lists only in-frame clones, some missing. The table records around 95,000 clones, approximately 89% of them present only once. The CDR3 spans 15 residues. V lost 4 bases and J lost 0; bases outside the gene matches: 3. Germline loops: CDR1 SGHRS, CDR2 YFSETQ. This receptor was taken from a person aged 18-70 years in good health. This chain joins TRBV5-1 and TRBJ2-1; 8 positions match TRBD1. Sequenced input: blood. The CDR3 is CASSPTGVSYNEQFF. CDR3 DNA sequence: TGCGCCAGCAGCCCGACAGGGGTCTCCTACAATGAGCAGTTCTTC.